These 9 T cell receptor beta chains originate from one sample sequenced in a study of T cells in Graves' hyperthyroidism and ophthalmopathy (dated by TCRdb to between 2019 and 2020). Library construction relied on multiplex PCR. The sequencer listed for this sample is Illumina HiSeq 2000. The TCR beta CDR3 regions were amplified from the RNA transcripts. The TCR CDR3 was subjected to a first round of RT-PCR using the HTBI primer set and the Qiagen OneStep RT-PCR kit. Starting from the raw public reads, TCRdb applied fastp trimming at Q25, assembled clones with MiXCR and retained in-frame beta chains. Identical CDR3 protein sequences are pooled into one entry, listed with their most common genes and DNA. This sample is represented by approximately 600,000 distinct CDR3 sequences; over 12% of them were singletons. The top ten clonotypes cover around 4.5% of the sample. The sample taken for sequencing was blood. All receptors derive from a middle-aged woman with Graves' ophthalmopathy.

At least ten counts were recorded for this clonotype. The gene calls are TRBV20-1 and TRBJ2-5, with 7 bases matching TRBD2. J lost 1 base, V lost 3 bases, and 11 bases had no gene match. The CDR3 is 16 residues long. CDR1 and CDR2 from the germline V gene are DFQATT and SNEGSKA (reference sequence). In DNA, the CDR3 is TGCAGTGCTAGGGCCGTGGGAGGGAGCCTCCAAGAGACCCAGTACTTC. Translating gives CSARAVGGSLQETQYF.

This clonotype was detected ten times or more. This chain joins TRBV6-5 and TRBJ2-2; D is possibly TRBD1 (5 bases). V lost 1 base and J 0 bases, leaving 9 bases between the germline ends. Germline V gives CDR1 MNHEY, CDR2 SVGAGI. The CDR3 is 16 residues long. The CDR3 here is CASSYWGPPNTGELFF. The CDR3 nucleotides are TGTGCCAGCAGTTACTGGGGCCCACCGAACACCGGGGAGCTGTTTTTT.

This clonotype was seen at least ten times. CDR3 coding DNA: TGTGCCACCAGCAGAGATCAGGCCGACAAAAACATTCAGTACTTC. As protein: CATSRDQADKNIQYF. The V call is TRBV15, the J call TRBJ2-4, with no clear D. Trimming stripped 0 bases from V and 3 bases from J, with 9 bases between. This CDR3 has 15 residues. CDR1 LNHNV and CDR2 YYDKDF come from the germline V gene (reference sequence).

There are many counts of this clonotype. The rearrangement uses TRBV20-1 and TRBJ1-2, with D hard to call. Germline V CDR1 and CDR2: DFQATT, SNEGSKA (reference sequence). The CDR3 is 10 amino acids. V was cut by 6 bases and J by 7 bases, with 9 bases left in between. This CDR3 is CSAGRGGYTF. CDR3 bases: TGCAGTGCCGGGCGCGGTGGCTACACCTTC.

The chain combines TRBV28 with TRBJ2-2; possibly TRBD1 for D (6 bases). V was trimmed by 5 bases and J by 2 bases, leaving 15 bases between them. CDR3 length: 16 residues. The germline V gene has CDR1 MDHEN and CDR2 SYDVKM. The CDR3 DNA is TGTGCCAGCAGTCCAAGGGACAATTTTAACACCGGGGAGCTGTTTTTT. Amino acids: CASSPRDNFNTGELFF. Looking up the rest from reference TRBV28 and TRBJ2-2 gives the full variable domain: DVKVTQSSRYLVKRTGEKVFLECVQDMDHENMFWYRQDPGLGLRLIYFSYDVKMKEKGDIPEGYSVSREKKERFSLILESASTNQTSMYLCASSPRDNFNTGELFFGEGSRLTVL.

This clonotype occurred many times. This rearrangement joins TRBV11-1 to TRBJ1-1; D gene uncertain. CDR1 and CDR2 (germline): SGHAT, FQDESV (reference sequence). Trimming cost V 5 bases and J 1 base, with 11 bases left between them. This CDR3 spans 14 amino acids. CDR3 protein: CASSANTGNTEAFF. In DNA form, the CDR3 reads TGTGCCAGCAGCGCCAACACGGGGAACACTGAAGCTTTCTTT.

This clonotype was recorded many times. The chain couples TRBV20-1 to TRBJ1-1; 7 nucleotides match TRBD1. Germline lookup yields CDR1 DFQATT and CDR2 SNEGSKA (reference sequence). Germline trimming cut 5 bases from V and 3 bases from J; bases unmatched to any gene: 6. CDR3 length: 13 residues. CDR3 amino acids: CSAFRGGDTEAFF. In DNA form, the CDR3 reads TGCAGTGCTTTCAGGGGGGGTGACACTGAAGCTTTCTTT.

Comments on this clonotype: The germline gene is not matched at one end of the junction; a read error may be the cause. The chain couples TRBV6-2 or TRBV6-3 to TRBJ1-2; 8 nucleotides line up with TRBD1. This CDR3 has 13 amino acids. CDR1 is MNHEY, CDR2 SVGEGT, per germline. This CDR3 is CASSSDRVYGHTF. The CDR3 DNA is TGTGCCAGCAGCTCGGACAGGGTCTATGGCCACACTTTC.

This clonotype came up a few times. The chain carries TRBV14 and TRBJ1-1; D gene unclear. The germline V gene has CDR1 SGHDN and CDR2 FVKESK. This CDR3 region has 15 residues. V was clipped by 5 bases and J by 5 bases, with 18 bases between them. DNA for the CDR3: TGTGCCAGCAGCGTATGGCCCCCGGAGACAACTGAAGCTTTCTTT. Its protein product is CASSVWPPETTEAFF.